This T cell receptor (beta chain) was obtained from a study of T cell responses to AZD1222 COVID-19 vaccine (dated by TCRdb to the early 2020s). Regarding the complete study: TCR sequencing covered some 250 trial participants: roughly 200 given two doses of AZD1222 and 26 given two doses of MenACWY control vaccine. Trial participants were enrolled by age into 18-55, 56-69 and 70-plus year subgroups, with approximately 160, 26 and 62 TCR-sequenced participants respectively.

What the study reported, not specific to this receptor: The whole spike protein was spanned by vaccine-associated CD4 TCRs, and dominant responses were seen in regions 160-218 and 743-854. Only five to seven AZD1222 recipients were SARS-CoV-2 seropositive at baseline, limiting conclusions about previously exposed vaccinees. Reportedly, almost half of the unique spike-specific TCRs recognized epitopes lying outside the regions that are mutated in the B.1.351 and B.1.1.7 variants. Participants were mostly white British, with more females than males. The authors suggested clonal diversity may have been underestimated. A significant rise in spike-specific TCR breadth and depth was observed after two AZD1222 doses relative to day 0 and relative to MenACWY recipients. The 56-69-year group was small, and its depth increase did not reach significance, likely because of low power. Because no samples from the day 14 peak response were available, repertoires could be characterized only after the peak T cell response.

The CDR3 regions of human TCRbeta chains were analyzed by immunosequencing. As for the authors' bioinformatics: TCRs in the repertoires were compared against a reference library of SARS-CoV-2-specific TCRs that had been generated with the MIRA antigen-specificity platform. Breadth meant the fraction of unique TCRs that were SARS-CoV-2-associated, whereas depth meant the fraction of total T cells that were SARS-CoV-2-associated. Using the MIRA data, each spike-specific TCR was mapped to the spike region that the TCR reacts to and placed in a CD4 or CD8 class. Log10-transformed breadth and depth values were compared by one-way ANOVA with Sidak's multiple comparisons tests. The immuneACCESS repertoire file appears here via TCRdb, limited to in-frame rearrangements. These files lack a portion of the clones; in checked studies, under half of the deficit traces to unresolved V genes, and the cause of the others is not known. V, J and clone size are taken as reported in that table, and D and trimming were inferred from the DNA itself. In all, the sample holds 150,000 to 200,000 clones, and 92% of those were seen once. Jointly, the top ten make up roughly 1.4% of the sample.

The intended sense of this specimen's time point label: about 28 days (+/-7) after the second vaccine dose. AZD1222 recipients given second doses at about 4 weeks or at about 12 weeks were pooled, since spike-specific TCR depth and breadth were not found to differ between the two schedules. Vaccinee samples were obtained from the UK trials COV001 and COV002, which included a single-blind randomized controlled phase 2/3 trial of AZD1222 (ChAdOx1 nCoV-19) in healthy adults. Trial participant PBMC samples were collected at day 0 and day 28 after the second dose for TCRbeta chain sequencing. CDR3 length: 16 amino acids, cysteine to phenylalanine. The entry retains the CDR3 DNA only, 48 bases that are in frame from base 1. Based on the germline V gene (reference sequence), the CDR1 and CDR2 sequences are GTSNPN and SVGIG. V gives up 2 bases and J gives up 3 bases, and the segment between their germline ends measures 19 bases.

Note on this clone: The target of this receptor is not known. Base qualities were left out, and no much larger clone turns up one base away.

The sequencing here drew on peripheral blood, taken 28 days after the second AZD1222 dose. The sequence was collected from an adult who received the AZD1222 COVID-19 vaccine. The chain is encoded by TRBV30 joined to TRBJ1-2; the D gene remains uncertain. The DNA is TGTGCCTGGAGTTCTCCCGGGGTAGGGAACGACTATGGCTACACCTTC. The resulting protein is CAWSSPGVGNDYGYTF.